This T cell receptor (beta chain) is drawn from a study of blood T cells in healthy people across ages. Study-level findings and limits: The lack of PBMC sorting stopped any conclusive naive versus antigen-experienced comparison.

This clonotype was counted between two and nine times. Its matching antigen is unknown. Primed by a sample-barcoded 5' primer and a J-beta primer mix, a second PCR proceeded for roughly 6 to 12 cycles. A minimum of 3 million CDR3-containing paired-end reads was obtained for each sample. TCRdb called the 5' RACE reads again in MiXCR, with one record for every CDR3 protein. This sample has under 2,000,000 distinct CDR3 sequences, with roughly 50% found just once. This clonotype originated in a woman aged 40 to 49 in good health. Material: blood.

The chain's CDR3 is CASSAGTVPSTDTQYF. The DNA for the CDR3 is TGTGCCAGCAGTGCTGGGACAGTACCCTCCACAGATACGCAGTATTTT. The chain employs TRBV6-1 and TRBJ2-3; TRBD1 agrees at 7 bases. Germline lookup yields CDR1 MNHNS and CDR2 SASEGT. CDR3 length: 16 amino acids. With V trimmed by 4 bases and J by 2 bases, 9 bases remained unmatched.